These 31 T cell receptor beta chains share one sample of origin, sequenced in a study of cytomegalovirus exposure and HLA in healthy donors. The PCR had 60 Vbeta and 13 Jbeta primers. The table came from immunoSEQ multiplex PCR; TCRdb's copy has only in-frame clones and leaves some out. In the table there are 50,000 to 70,000 clones, 65% to 75% of which are singletons. What was sequenced was PBMCs. All receptors come from a man aged 25-40 years in good health and CMV-seropositive.

The V and J genes are TRBV13 and TRBJ1-1; D is uncertain. Between the trimmed V and J ends, which lost 3 bases and 0 bases, there was a span of 5 bases. The CDR3 consists of 13 residues. Germline lookup yields CDR1 PRHDT and CDR2 FYEKMQ (reference sequence). CDR3 nucleotides: TGTGCCAGCAGCTTTTCTCTGAACACTGAAGCTTTCTTT. Amino acids: CASSFSLNTEAFF.

The rearrangement links TRBV29-1 to TRBJ1-1; no firm D call. With 3 bases removed from V and 8 bases from J, the gap between germline ends came to 10 bases. Germline V gives CDR1 SQVTM, CDR2 ANQGSEA. There are 11 residues in the CDR3. CDR3 region: CSVDSGLEAFF. The CDR3 coding sequence is TGCAGCGTTGACTCGGGGTTGGAAGCTTTCTTT.

The chain carries TRBV28 and TRBJ2-7; 8 nucleotides line up with TRBD2. V was pared by 6 bases and J by 7 bases, with 11 bases of the junction left unmatched. The CDR3 has 14 residues. Looked up from germline, CDR1 is MDHEN and CDR2 is SYDVKM. The CDR3 sequence is CASSPQRGMAEQYF. The DNA of the CDR3 is TGTGCCAGCAGCCCCCAGCGGGGGATGGCTGAGCAGTACTTC.

This chain joins TRBV19 and TRBJ2-7; 7 bases are a match to TRBD2. V shed 4 bases, J shed 6 bases, and the junction held 9 bases outside the gene matches. The germline V gene has CDR1 LNHDA and CDR2 SQIVND (reference sequence). The CDR3 sequence is 14 residues long. Here the CDR3 reads CASSRDGREGEQYF. CDR3 nucleotides: TGTGCCAGTAGTAGGGACGGCAGGGAGGGCGAGCAGTACTTC.

V and J are TRBV2 and TRBJ1-1, with D hard to call. Germline V gene sequence: CDR1 SNHLY, CDR2 FYNNEI. Trimming removed 5 bases from V and 1 base from J, with 8 bases in between. This CDR3 comprises 13 residues. This chain's CDR3 is CASSLLENTEAFF. In DNA form, the CDR3 reads TGTGCCAGCAGTTTACTCGAGAACACTGAAGCTTTCTTT.

CDR3 region: CASSLGSNPYNEQFF. CDR3 in DNA: TGCGCCAGCAGCTTGGGATCTAACCCTTACAATGAGCAGTTCTTC. The chain couples TRBV5-1 to TRBJ2-1; D unresolved. Germline CDR1 SGHRS, CDR2 YFSETQ. This CDR3 region has 15 residues. The V and J ends lost 0 bases and 4 bases respectively, with 11 bases between them.

V gene TRBV29-1 combines with J gene TRBJ2-7; a weak D match, TRBD1 (6 bases). This CDR3 contains 12 residues. The germline CDR1 and CDR2 sequences are SQVTM and ANQGSEA. The CDR3 spells CSAASTGYEQYF. The CDR3 DNA is TGCAGTGCAGCCAGTACAGGGTACGAGCAGTACTTC.

Only one count was recorded for this clone. The chain links TRBV4-3 to TRBJ2-1; 10 bases line up with TRBD2. CDR1 is LGHNA and CDR2 is YSLEER in the germline V gene. The CDR3 consists of 16 residues. V gave up 0 bases and J gave up 9 bases; unmatched junction bases: 8. CDR3 coding DNA: TGCGCCAGCAGCCAAGATAGCAGCGGGGGGGCCTGTGAGCAGTTCTTC. Encoded protein: CASSQDSSGGACEQFF.

The chain joins TRBV6-4 to TRBJ2-1, with 10 bases identical to TRBD2. J lost 14 bases, V lost 2 bases, and 9 bases had no gene match. Germline V gives CDR1 MRHNA, CDR2 SNTAGT. CDR3 length: 14 residues. This CDR3 is CASSDEASGGVEFF. In DNA, the CDR3 is TGTGCCAGCAGTGACGAGGCTAGCGGGGGAGTGGAGTTCTTC.

This clone was observed a few times. The chain links TRBV30 to TRBJ2-3, with 7 bases matching TRBD2. V dropped 5 bases and J dropped 4; count of bases not matched to a gene: 9. Germline V gene lookup returns CDR1 GTSNPN and CDR2 SVGIG (reference sequence). This CDR3 is built from 14 residues. The CDR3 coding sequence is TGTGCCTGGGGCGGGGAGGGGAGAGCAGATACGCAGTATTTT. This sequence encodes CAWGGEGRADTQYF.

J is TRBJ2-7 and V is TRBV5-4; TRBD2 aligns across 13 bases. The CDR3 covers 14 residues. The V and J ends lost 4 bases and 3 bases, in that order; junction bases with no gene match: 1. CDR1 and CDR2 from the germline V gene are SGHNT and YYREEE (reference sequence). The CDR3 reads CASSGLAGVYEQYF. The CDR3 DNA follows: TGTGCCAGCAGCGGACTAGCGGGAGTCTACGAGCAGTACTTC.

This clone appeared a single time. This rearrangement joins TRBV7-2 to TRBJ1-4, with a possible D match to TRBD1 (5 bases). Germline values: CDR1 SGHTA, CDR2 FQGNSA. This CDR3 is 15 amino acids long. Trimming shortened V by 4 bases and J by 8 bases, and 17 bases separated the two germline ends. In DNA form, the CDR3 reads TGTGCCAGCAGCTACCTTGGGGGGGGAAGGGAAAAACTGTTTTTT. Amino acid sequence: CASSYLGGGREKLFF.

The genes are TRBV14 and TRBJ1-6; 8 positions agree with TRBD1. CDR1 and CDR2 from the germline V gene are SGHDN and FVKESK. V trimming: 1 base; J trimming: 6 bases; junction bases outside the gene matches: 8. This CDR3 comprises 17 residues. The CDR3 sequence: CASSQAGQGPFNSPLHF. DNA of the CDR3: TGTGCCAGCAGCCAAGCCGGACAGGGCCCATTTAATTCACCCCTCCACTTT.

The rearrangement joins TRBV4-3 to TRBJ1-1; 7 positions match TRBD1. CDR1 is LGHNA and CDR2 is YSLEER in the germline V gene. This CDR3 spans 14 amino acids. The V segment lost 8 bases and the J segment 3 bases; nucleotides outside the gene matches: 9. The CDR3 sequence is CASGQDRVDTEAFF. Here the CDR3 DNA reads TGCGCCAGCGGGCAAGACAGGGTGGACACTGAAGCTTTCTTT.

V usage is TRBV28 and J usage is TRBJ1-1; TRBD1 matches at 8 bases. CDR3 length: 15 amino acids. CDR1 and CDR2 from the germline V gene are MDHEN and SYDVKM. V was clipped by 4 bases and J by 4 bases; unmatched bases: 8. The CDR3 region is CASSSSDRAFTEAFF. CDR3 bases: TGTGCCAGCAGTTCGTCGGACAGGGCTTTCACTGAAGCTTTCTTT.

The rearrangement uses TRBV18 and TRBJ1-4; TRBD1 might be the D (6 bases). The V end lost 3 bases, the J end lost 5 bases, and 10 bases lay between the germline ends. This CDR3 is 14 amino acids long. Germline CDR1 is KGHSH and CDR2 is LQKENI. CDR3 coding DNA: TGTGCCAGCTCACCCCCAGGACAGAATGAAAAACTGTTTTTT. It specifies CASSPPGQNEKLFF.

This clone has more than one count but fewer than ten. The chain joins TRBV6-6 to TRBJ1-6; 10 positions agree with TRBD1. V was clipped by 4 bases and J by 7 bases; unmatched bases: 1. This CDR3 has 14 amino acids. CDR1 is MNHNY, CDR2 SVGAGI, per germline (reference sequence). CDR3 bases: TGTGCCAGCAGTTGGACAGGGGGGAATTCACCCCTCCACTTT. Translation: CASSWTGGNSPLHF.

The chain has TRBV19 and TRBJ1-2, with no clear D. The V and J ends lost 4 bases and 4 bases respectively, with 13 bases between them. The germline CDR1 and CDR2 sequences are LNHDA and SQIVND (reference sequence). The CDR3 covers 14 residues. The CDR3 is CASSSPDRFYGYTF. The CDR3 coding sequence is TGTGCCAGTAGTAGTCCAGATCGTTTCTATGGCTACACCTTC.

V gene TRBV11-2 combines with J gene TRBJ1-6; D not resolved. The CDR3 sequence is 14 residues long. Germline CDR1 and CDR2: SGHAT and FQNNGV. V shed 2 bases and J shed 9 bases, with 11 bases lying between them. CDR3 loop: CASSLMEAASPLHF. In DNA, the CDR3 is TGTGCCAGCAGCTTAATGGAAGCGGCTTCACCCCTCCACTTT.

The rearrangement uses TRBV30 and TRBJ1-1; a weak D match, TRBD1 (5 bases). Trimming pared 5 bases from V and 5 bases from J, leaving 21 bases between. In germline, CDR1 is GTSNPN, CDR2 SVGIG (reference sequence). The CDR3 length is 15 residues. The CDR3 DNA reads TGTGCCTGGGGGGGACGGGAGTATTTTCGGACTGAAGCTTTCTTT. Translated: CAWGGREYFRTEAFF. The full variable domain, with the rest looked up from reference TRBV30 and TRBJ1-1, is SQTIHQWPATLVQPVGSPLSLECTVEGTSNPNLYWYRQAAGRGLQLLFYSVGIGQISSEVPQNLSASRPQDRQFILSSKKLLLSDSGFYLCAWGGREYFRTEAFFGQGTRLTVV.

This clone was found a few times. The chain couples TRBV6-5 to TRBJ1-4; no reliable D call. This CDR3 has 13 amino acids. In germline, CDR1 is MNHEY, CDR2 SVGAGI. The V end was cut by 6 bases, the J end by 8 bases, with 13 bases between. The CDR3 DNA reads TGTGCCAGCAGCCCTTGGGGAGGGGAAAAACTGTTTTTT. This encodes CASSPWGGEKLFF.

The gene calls are TRBV11-2 and TRBJ1-4, with D possibly being TRBD1 (5 bases). V was cut by 4 bases and J by 5 bases, with 14 bases left in between. Germline values: CDR1 SGHAT, CDR2 FQNNGV. The CDR3 totals 15 residues. CDR3 region: CASSSTGGTNEKLFF. The CDR3 DNA follows: TGTGCCAGCAGCTCTACAGGAGGGACGAATGAAAAACTGTTTTTT.

The V call is TRBV2, the J call TRBJ1-5; D unresolved. V was trimmed by 6 bases and J by 4 bases, leaving 4 bases between them. Per the germline V gene, CDR1 is SNHLY and CDR2 is FYNNEI. The CDR3 runs 11 residues. The CDR3 spells CASSLNQPQHF. CDR3 in DNA: TGTGCCAGCAGCCTAAATCAGCCCCAGCATTTT.

V gene TRBV5-4 combines with J gene TRBJ1-5; TRBD1 agrees at 11 bases. The V and J ends lost 4 bases and 7 bases, in that order; junction bases with no gene match: 4. Germline CDR1 is SGHNT and CDR2 is YYREEE (reference sequence). CDR3 length: 14 residues. CDR3 bases: TGTGCCAGCAGCCCGGGACAGGGGGGACAGCCCCAGCATTTT. Encoded protein: CASSPGQGGQPQHF. The whole variable domain, filled in from reference TRBV5-4 and TRBJ1-5, reads ETGVTQSPTHLIKTRGQQVTLRCSSQSGHNTVSWYQQALGQGPQFIFQYYREEENGRGNFPPRFSGLQFPNYSSELNVNALELDDSALYLCASSPGQGGQPQHFGDGTRLSIL.

The gene calls are TRBV6-5 and TRBJ2-2; 7 bases align to TRBD2. V shed 4 bases, J shed 0 bases, and the junction held 2 bases outside the gene matches. In germline, CDR1 is MNHEY, CDR2 SVGAGI. There are 15 residues in the CDR3. The CDR3 DNA follows: TGTGCCAGCAGTTCTGGGGGGGCGAACACCGGGGAGCTGTTTTTT. Encoded protein: CASSSGGANTGELFF.

The CDR3 region has the DNA TGTGCCATCAGTCCTCGGGGACAGGGGGCGTTGTCCTACGAGCAGTACTTC. It translates to CAISPRGQGALSYEQYF. J is TRBJ2-7 and V is TRBV10-3, with 12 bases identical to TRBD1. There are 17 residues in the CDR3. CDR1 and CDR2 from the germline V gene are ENHRY and SYGVKD. Losses at the gene ends were 5 bases for V and 1 base for J; bases not matched to a gene: 9.

The table lists this clone with a count of one. This chain connects TRBV5-6 to TRBJ1-5; a weak D match, TRBD1 (6 bases). The V and J ends lost 2 bases and 3 bases respectively, with 12 bases between them. The CDR3 loop spans 15 amino acids. Germline V gives CDR1 SGHDT, CDR2 YYEEEE. The CDR3 DNA follows: TGTGCCAGCAGCTTTTTCGGGGGGCTCAATCAGCCCCAGCATTTT. This codes for CASSFFGGLNQPQHF.

The chain recombines TRBV7-2 with TRBJ2-1; the match to TRBD2 covers 10 bases. This CDR3 has 16 residues. J was trimmed by 2 bases and V by 3 bases; bases with no gene match: 4. Germline-derived CDR1 and CDR2 are SGHTA and FQGNSA. CDR3 bases: TGTGCCAGCAGCTTCGCTAGCGGGGGCGCCTACAATGAGCAGTTCTTC. Translation: CASSFASGGAYNEQFF. Full variable domain (missing parts from reference TRBV7-2 and TRBJ2-1): GAGVSQSPSNKVTEKGKDVELRCDPISGHTALYWYRQSLGQGLEFLIYFQGNSAPDKSGLPSDRFSAERTGGSVSTLTIQRTQQEDSAVYLCASSFASGGAYNEQFFGPGTRLTVL.

The chain uses TRBV7-9 and TRBJ2-1, with 8 bases matching TRBD2. CDR3 length: 15 amino acids. Looked up from germline, CDR1 is SEHNR and CDR2 is FQNEAQ (reference sequence). The junction had 6 bases not matched to a gene; V was cut back by 5 bases and J by 3 bases. CDR3 amino acids: CASSVPSGGYNEQFF. CDR3 in DNA: TGTGCCAGCAGCGTTCCGAGCGGGGGCTACAATGAGCAGTTCTTC.

This clone was seen a few times. J is TRBJ2-7 and V is TRBV4-3, with TRBD1 matching over 11 bases. The CDR3 has 16 amino acids. Germline assignment: CDR1 LGHNA and CDR2 YSLEER. J lost 3 bases, V lost 0 bases, and 4 bases had no gene match. The CDR3, as DNA: TGCGCCAGCAGCCAAGATATCGGGACAGGGGGCTACGAGCAGTACTTC. The encoded protein is CASSQDIGTGGYEQYF.

This clone was recorded a few times. The V gene is TRBV6-5, the J gene TRBJ1-4, with 9 bases identical to TRBD1. Trimming at V came to 6 bases and at J to 7 bases, leaving 9 bases not matched to a gene. The germline CDR1 and CDR2 sequences are MNHEY and SVGAGI. The CDR3 loop spans 15 amino acids. CDR3 region: CASSSTGGRREKLFF. CDR3 nucleotides: TGTGCCAGCAGCTCTACAGGGGGCCGTCGTGAAAAACTGTTTTTT.